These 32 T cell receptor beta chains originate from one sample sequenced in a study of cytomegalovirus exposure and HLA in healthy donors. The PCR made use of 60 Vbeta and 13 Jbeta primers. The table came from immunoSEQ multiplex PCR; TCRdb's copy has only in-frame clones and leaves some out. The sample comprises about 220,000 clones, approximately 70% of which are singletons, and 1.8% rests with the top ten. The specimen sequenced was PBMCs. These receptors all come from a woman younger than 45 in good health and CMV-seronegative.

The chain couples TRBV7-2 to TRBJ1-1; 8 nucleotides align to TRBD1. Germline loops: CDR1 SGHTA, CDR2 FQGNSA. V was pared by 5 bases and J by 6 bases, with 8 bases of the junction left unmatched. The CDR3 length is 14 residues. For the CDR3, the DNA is TGTGCCAGCAGCATTTTACAGGGGGTCTCTGAAGCTTTCTTT. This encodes CASSILQGVSEAFF.

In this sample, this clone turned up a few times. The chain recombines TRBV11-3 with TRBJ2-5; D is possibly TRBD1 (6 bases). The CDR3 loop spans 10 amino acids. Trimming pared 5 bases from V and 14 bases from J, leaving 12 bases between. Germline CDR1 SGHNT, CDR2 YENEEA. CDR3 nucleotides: TGTGCCAGCAGCGCCGGACAGCTCTACTTC. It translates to CASSAGQLYF.

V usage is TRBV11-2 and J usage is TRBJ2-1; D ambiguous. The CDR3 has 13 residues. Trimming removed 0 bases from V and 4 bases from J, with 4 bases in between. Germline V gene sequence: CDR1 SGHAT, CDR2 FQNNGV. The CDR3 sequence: CASSLDFYNEQFF. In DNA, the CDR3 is TGTGCCAGCAGCTTAGACTTTTACAATGAGCAGTTCTTC. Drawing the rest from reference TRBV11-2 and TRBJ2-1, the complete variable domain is EAGVAQSPRYKIIEKRQSVAFWCNPISGHATLYWYQQILGQGPKLLIQFQNNGVVDDSQLPKDRFSAERLKGVDSTLKIQPAKLEDSAVYLCASSLDFYNEQFFGPGTRLTVL.

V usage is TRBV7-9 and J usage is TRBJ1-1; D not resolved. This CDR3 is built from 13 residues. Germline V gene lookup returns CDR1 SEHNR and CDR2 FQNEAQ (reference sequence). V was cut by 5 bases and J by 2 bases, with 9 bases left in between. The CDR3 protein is CASSIEPNTEAFF. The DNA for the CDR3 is TGTGCCAGCAGCATAGAGCCAAACACTGAAGCTTTCTTT. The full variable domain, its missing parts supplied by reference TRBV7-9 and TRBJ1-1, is DTGVSQNPRHKITKRGQNVTFRCDPISEHNRLYWYRQTLGQGPEFLTYFQNEAQLEKSRLLSDRFSAERPKGSFSTLEIQRTEQGDSAMYLCASSIEPNTEAFFGQGTRLTVV.

CDR3 bases: TGTGCCAGTAGCCTCATAGCGGGAGGGCCATACAATGAGCAGTTCTTC. Residues: CASSLIAGGPYNEQFF. This sequence joins TRBV19 and TRBJ2-1; TRBD2 matches 11 bases. Germline CDR1 is LNHDA and CDR2 is SQIVND (reference sequence). There are 16 residues in the CDR3. Trimming cost V 6 bases and J 4 bases; bases outside gene matches: 8. Based on the CDR3 plus reference TRBV19 and TRBJ2-1, the full variable domain is DGGITQSPKYLFRKEGQNVTLSCEQNLNHDAMYWYRQDPGQGLRLIYYSQIVNDFQKGDIAEGYSVSREKKESFPLTVTSAQKNPTAFYLCASSLIAGGPYNEQFFGPGTRLTVL.

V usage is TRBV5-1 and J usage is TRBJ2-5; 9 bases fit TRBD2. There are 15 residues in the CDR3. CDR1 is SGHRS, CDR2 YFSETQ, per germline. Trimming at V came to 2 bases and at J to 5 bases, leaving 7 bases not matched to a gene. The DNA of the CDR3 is TGCGCCAGCAGCTTTGGAGCGGGGGGATATGAGACCCAGTACTTC. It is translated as CASSFGAGGYETQYF.

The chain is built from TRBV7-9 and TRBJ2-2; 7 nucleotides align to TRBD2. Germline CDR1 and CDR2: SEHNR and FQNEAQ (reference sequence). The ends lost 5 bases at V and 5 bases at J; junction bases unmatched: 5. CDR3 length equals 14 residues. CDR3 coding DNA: TGTGCCAGCAGCCCTAGCGGCGGTACCGGGGAGCTGTTTTTT. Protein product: CASSPSGGTGELFF.

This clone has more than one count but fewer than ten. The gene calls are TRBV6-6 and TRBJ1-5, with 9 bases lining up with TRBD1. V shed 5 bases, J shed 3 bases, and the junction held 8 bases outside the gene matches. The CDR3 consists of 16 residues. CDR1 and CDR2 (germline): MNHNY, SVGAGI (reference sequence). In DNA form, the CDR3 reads TGTGCCAGCAGTGGGACAGGGACCTTATTCAATCAGCCCCAGCATTTT. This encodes CASSGTGTLFNQPQHF.

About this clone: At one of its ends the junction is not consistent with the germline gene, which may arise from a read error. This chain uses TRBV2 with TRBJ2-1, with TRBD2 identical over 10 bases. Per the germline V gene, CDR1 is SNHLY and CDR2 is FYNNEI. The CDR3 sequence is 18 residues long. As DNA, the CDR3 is TGTGCCATCAGTGAAGAGGCTAGCGGGAGTCTTATCGACAATGAGCAGTTCTTC. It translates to CAISEEASGSLIDNEQFF.

The CDR3 DNA sequence: TGTGCCAGCAGTCTGGGGGCTACCTACGAGCAGTACTTC. Translated: CASSLGATYEQYF. The J gene is TRBJ2-5, the V gene TRBV11-2; possibly TRBD1 for D (6 bases). The J call may be in error: the DNA end matches TRBJ2-7 better. In germline, CDR1 is SGHAT, CDR2 FQNNGV. This CDR3 is built from 13 residues.

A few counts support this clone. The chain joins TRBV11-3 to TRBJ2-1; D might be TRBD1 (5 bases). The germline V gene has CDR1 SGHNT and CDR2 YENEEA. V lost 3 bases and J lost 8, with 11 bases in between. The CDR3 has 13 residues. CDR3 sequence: CASSFGRADEQFF. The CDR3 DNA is TGTGCCAGCAGCTTTGGCAGGGCGGATGAGCAGTTCTTC.

The CDR3 nucleotides read TGTGCCACCAGCAGCCCCGTTAGGCTAGCGGGTAGGATCAATGAGCAGTTCTTC. This gives the protein CATSSPVRLAGRINEQFF. The chain has TRBV15 and TRBJ2-1; 8 bases agree with TRBD2. The CDR3 loop spans 18 amino acids. The V segment lost 3 bases and the J segment 6 bases; nucleotides outside the gene matches: 16. Germline-derived CDR1 and CDR2 are LNHNV and YYDKDF (reference sequence). Together with reference TRBV15 and TRBJ2-1, the CDR3 gives the full variable domain: DAMVIQNPRYQVTQFGKPVTLSCSQTLNHNVMYWYQQKSSQAPKLLFHYYDKDFNNEADTPDNFQSRRPNTSFCFLDIRSPGLGDTAMYLCATSSPVRLAGRINEQFFGPGTRLTVL.

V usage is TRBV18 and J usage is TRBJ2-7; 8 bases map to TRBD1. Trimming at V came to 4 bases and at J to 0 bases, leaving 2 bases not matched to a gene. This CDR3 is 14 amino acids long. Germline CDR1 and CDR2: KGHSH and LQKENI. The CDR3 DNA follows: TGTGCCAGCTCACAGACAGGGGACTCCTACGAGCAGTACTTC. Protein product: CASSQTGDSYEQYF.

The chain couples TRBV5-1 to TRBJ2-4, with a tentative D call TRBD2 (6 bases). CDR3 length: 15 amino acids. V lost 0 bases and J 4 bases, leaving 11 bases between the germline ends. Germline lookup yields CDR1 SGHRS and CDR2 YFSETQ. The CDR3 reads CASSLGGGTKNIQYF. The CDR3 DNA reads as TGCGCCAGCAGCTTGGGTGGCGGGACTAAAAACATTCAGTACTTC.

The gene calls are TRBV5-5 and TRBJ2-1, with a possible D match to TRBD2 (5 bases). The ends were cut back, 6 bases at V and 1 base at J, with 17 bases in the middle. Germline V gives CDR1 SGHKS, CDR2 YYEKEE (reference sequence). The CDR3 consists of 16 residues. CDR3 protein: CASTLVVAGSYNEQFF. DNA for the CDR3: TGTGCCAGCACCCTTGTTGTCGCGGGTTCCTACAATGAGCAGTTCTTC.

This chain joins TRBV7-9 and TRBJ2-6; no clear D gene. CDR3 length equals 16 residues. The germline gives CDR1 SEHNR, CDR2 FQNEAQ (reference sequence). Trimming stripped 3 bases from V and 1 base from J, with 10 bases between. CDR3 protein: CASSLQAPSGANVLTF. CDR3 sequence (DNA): TGTGCCAGCAGCTTGCAGGCACCGTCTGGGGCCAACGTCCTGACTTTC.

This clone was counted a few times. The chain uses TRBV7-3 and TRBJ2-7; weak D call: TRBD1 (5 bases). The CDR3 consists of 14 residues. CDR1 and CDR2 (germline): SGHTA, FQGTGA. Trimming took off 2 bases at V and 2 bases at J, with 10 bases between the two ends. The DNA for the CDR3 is TGTGCCAGCAGCTTAGCCCAGGGCCCCTACGAGCAGTACTTC. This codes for CASSLAQGPYEQYF.

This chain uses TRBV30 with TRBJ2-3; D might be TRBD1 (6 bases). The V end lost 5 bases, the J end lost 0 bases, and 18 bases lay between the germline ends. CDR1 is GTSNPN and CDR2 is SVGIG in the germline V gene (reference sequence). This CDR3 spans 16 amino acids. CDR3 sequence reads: CAWAGDNPTSTDTQYF. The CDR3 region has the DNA TGTGCCTGGGCAGGGGACAACCCTACTAGCACAGATACGCAGTATTTT.

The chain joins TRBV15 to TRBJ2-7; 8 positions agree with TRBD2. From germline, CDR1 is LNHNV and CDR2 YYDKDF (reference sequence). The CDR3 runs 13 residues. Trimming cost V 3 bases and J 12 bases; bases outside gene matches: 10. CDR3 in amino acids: CATSRGREGKRYF. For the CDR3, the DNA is TGTGCCACCAGCAGGGGACGGGAGGGTAAGCGGTACTTC.

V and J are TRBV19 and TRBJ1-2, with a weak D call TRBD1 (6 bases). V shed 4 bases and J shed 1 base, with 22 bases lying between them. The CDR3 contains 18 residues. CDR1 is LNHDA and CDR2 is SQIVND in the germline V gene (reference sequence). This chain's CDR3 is CASSTMPWGRGSNYGYTF. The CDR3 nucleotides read TGTGCCAGTAGTACGATGCCCTGGGGAAGGGGGAGTAACTATGGCTACACCTTC.

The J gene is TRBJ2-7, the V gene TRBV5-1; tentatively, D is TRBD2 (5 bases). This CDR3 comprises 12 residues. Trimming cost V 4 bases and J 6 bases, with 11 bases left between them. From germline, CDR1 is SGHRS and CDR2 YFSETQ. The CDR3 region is CASSPSAGEQYF. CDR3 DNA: TGCGCCAGCAGCCCCTCGGCGGGCGAGCAGTACTTC.

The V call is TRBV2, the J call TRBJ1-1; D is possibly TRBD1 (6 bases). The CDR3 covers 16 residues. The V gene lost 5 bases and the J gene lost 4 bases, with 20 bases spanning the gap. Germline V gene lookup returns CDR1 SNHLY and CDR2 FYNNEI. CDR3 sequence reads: CASSPPDRPWGTEAFF. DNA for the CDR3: TGTGCCAGCAGTCCCCCGGACAGACCCTGGGGCACTGAAGCTTTCTTT. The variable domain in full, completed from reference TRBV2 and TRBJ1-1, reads EPEVTQTPSHQVTQMGQEVILRCVPISNHLYFYWYRQILGQKVEFLVSFYNNEISEKSEIFDDQFSVERPDGSNFTLKIRSTKLEDSAMYFCASSPPDRPWGTEAFFGQGTRLTVV.

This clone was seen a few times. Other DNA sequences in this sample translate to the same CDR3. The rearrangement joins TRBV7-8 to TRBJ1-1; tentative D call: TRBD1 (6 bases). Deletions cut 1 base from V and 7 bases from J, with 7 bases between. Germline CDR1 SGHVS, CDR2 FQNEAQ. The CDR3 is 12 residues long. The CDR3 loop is CASSLVRGEAFF. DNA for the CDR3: TGTGCCAGCAGCTTAGTCAGGGGTGAAGCTTTCTTT.

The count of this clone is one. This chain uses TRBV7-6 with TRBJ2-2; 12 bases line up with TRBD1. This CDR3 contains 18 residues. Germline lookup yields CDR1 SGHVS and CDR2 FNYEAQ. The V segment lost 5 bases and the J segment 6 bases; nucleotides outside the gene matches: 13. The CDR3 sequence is CASSTSTGTGGRAGELFF. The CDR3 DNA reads TGTGCCAGCAGCACTTCTACCGGGACAGGGGGCAGGGCCGGGGAGCTGTTTTTT.

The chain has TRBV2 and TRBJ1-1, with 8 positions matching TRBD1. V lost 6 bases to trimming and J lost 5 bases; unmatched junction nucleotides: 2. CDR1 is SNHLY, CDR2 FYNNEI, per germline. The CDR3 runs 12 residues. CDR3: CASRRTGTEAFF. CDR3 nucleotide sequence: TGTGCCAGCAGAAGGACAGGGACTGAAGCTTTCTTT.

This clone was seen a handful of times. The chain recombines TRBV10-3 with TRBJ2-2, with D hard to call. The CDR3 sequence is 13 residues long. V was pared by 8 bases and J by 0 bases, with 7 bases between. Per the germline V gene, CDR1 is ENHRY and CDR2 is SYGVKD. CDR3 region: CAISEANTGELFF. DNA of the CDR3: TGTGCCATCTCTGAGGCGAACACCGGGGAGCTGTTTTTT.

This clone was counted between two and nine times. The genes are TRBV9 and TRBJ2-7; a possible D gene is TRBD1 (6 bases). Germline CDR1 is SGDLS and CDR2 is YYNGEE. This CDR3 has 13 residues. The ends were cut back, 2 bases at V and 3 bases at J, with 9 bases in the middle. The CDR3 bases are TGTGCCAGCAGCGTCCGGGACAACTACGAGCAGTACTTC. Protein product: CASSVRDNYEQYF.

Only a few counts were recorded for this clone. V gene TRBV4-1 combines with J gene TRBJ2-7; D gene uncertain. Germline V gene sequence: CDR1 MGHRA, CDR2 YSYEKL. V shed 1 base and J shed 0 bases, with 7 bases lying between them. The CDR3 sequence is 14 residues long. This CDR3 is CASSQGSNSYEQYF. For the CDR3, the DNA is TGCGCCAGCAGCCAAGGCAGTAACTCCTACGAGCAGTACTTC.

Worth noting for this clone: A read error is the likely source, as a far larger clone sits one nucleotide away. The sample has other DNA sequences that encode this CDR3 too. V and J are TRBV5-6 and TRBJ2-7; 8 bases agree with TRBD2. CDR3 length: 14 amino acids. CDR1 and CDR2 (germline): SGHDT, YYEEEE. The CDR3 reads CASRLLRGAREQYF. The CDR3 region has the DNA TGTGCCAGCCGCTTGCTGCGGGGGGCGCGGGAGCAGTACTTC.

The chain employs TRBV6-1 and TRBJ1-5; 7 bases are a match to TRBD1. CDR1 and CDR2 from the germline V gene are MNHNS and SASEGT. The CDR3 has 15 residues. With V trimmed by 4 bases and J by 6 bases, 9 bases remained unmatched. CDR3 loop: CASSVDRASTQPQHF. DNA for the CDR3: TGTGCCAGCAGTGTTGACAGGGCTTCAACTCAGCCCCAGCATTTT.

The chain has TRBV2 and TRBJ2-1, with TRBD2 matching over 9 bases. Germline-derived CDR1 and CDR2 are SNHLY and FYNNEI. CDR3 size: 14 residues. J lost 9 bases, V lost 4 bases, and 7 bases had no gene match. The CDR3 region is CASSGIAGVSEQFF. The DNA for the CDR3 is TGTGCCAGCAGTGGCATAGCGGGAGTGAGTGAGCAGTTCTTC.

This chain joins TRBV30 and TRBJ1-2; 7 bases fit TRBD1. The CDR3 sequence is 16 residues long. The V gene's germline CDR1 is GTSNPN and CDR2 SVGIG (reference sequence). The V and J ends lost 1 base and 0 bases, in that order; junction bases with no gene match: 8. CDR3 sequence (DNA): TGTGCCTGGAGTGCCTCGACAGGGACTCCTAACTATGGCTACACCTTC. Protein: CAWSASTGTPNYGYTF.